The 32 T cell receptor beta chains below all came from one sample that was sequenced in a study of early T cells in non-severe SARS-CoV-2 infection. TCRdb passed the 5' RACE reads through MiXCR, listing each CDR3 protein once. The sample shows about 46,000 distinct CDR3 sequences, around 10% of them seen only once. Material: whole blood, obtained at baseline. The origin of the receptors is an adult who was a healthcare worker with PCR-confirmed SARS-CoV-2 infection or an uninfected control (not recorded which).

The chain couples TRBV5-5 to TRBJ1-3; D call uncertain. V was clipped by 3 bases and J by 0 bases, with 4 bases between them. CDR1 SGHKS and CDR2 YYEKEE come from the germline V gene (reference sequence). CDR3 size: 13 residues. The CDR3 loop is CASSWNSGNTIYF. The CDR3 nucleotides are TGTGCCAGCAGCTGGAACTCTGGAAACACCATATATTTT.

The V and J genes are TRBV6-2 or TRBV6-3 and TRBJ2-7, with D possibly matching TRBD1 (6 bases). CDR1 and CDR2 from the germline V gene are MNHEY and SVGEGT. V lost 6 bases, J lost 3 bases, and 12 bases lay in between. The CDR3 totals 13 residues. The CDR3 sequence: CASRTTGFYEQYF. The CDR3 coding sequence is TGTGCCAGCAGAACCACAGGGTTCTACGAGCAGTACTTC.

The V call is TRBV5-1, the J call TRBJ2-7; TRBD1 aligns across 10 bases. V dropped 4 bases and J dropped 2; count of bases not matched to a gene: 6. Germline V CDR1 and CDR2: SGHRS, YFSETQ. This CDR3 has 15 amino acids. CDR3: CASSAGGQGTYEQYF. In nucleotides, the CDR3 is TGCGCCAGCAGCGCGGGGGGACAGGGGACCTACGAGCAGTACTTC.

The V and J genes are TRBV4-1 and TRBJ2-1; 10 bases align to TRBD2. The germline V gene encodes CDR1 MGHRA and CDR2 YSYEKL. The V segment lost 2 bases and the J segment 2 bases; nucleotides outside the gene matches: 0. The CDR3 runs to 15 residues. The CDR3 loop reads CASSQTSGTYNEQFF. CDR3 bases: TGCGCCAGCAGCCAAACTAGCGGGACCTACAATGAGCAGTTCTTC.

The sample holds many counts of this clonotype. CDR3 coding DNA: TGTGCCAGCATCAAGGAGCCGGGTTACGAGCAGTACTTC. As protein: CASIKEPGYEQYF. The chain is built from TRBV7-2 and TRBJ2-7, with no clear D. CDR1 SGHTA and CDR2 FQGNSA come from the germline V gene. V was trimmed by 7 bases and J by 4 bases, leaving 14 bases between them. This CDR3 has 13 residues.

This clonotype has only a few counts. The chain carries TRBV7-6 and TRBJ1-1; D might be TRBD1 (5 bases). The CDR3 is 14 residues long. The germline V gene encodes CDR1 SGHVS and CDR2 FNYEAQ. V lost 0 bases to trimming and J lost 1 base, with 6 bases between them. CDR3 region: CASSLADRNTEAFF. In nucleotides, the CDR3 is TGTGCCAGCAGCTTAGCCGACAGGAACACTGAAGCTTTCTTT.

This clonotype was seen ten or more times. The V and J genes are TRBV6-1 and TRBJ2-1, with TRBD2 matching 12 bases. The V gene's germline CDR1 is MNHNS and CDR2 SASEGT. J gave up 5 bases and V 7 bases, and 3 bases lay outside the gene matches. The CDR3 sequence is 14 residues long. CDR3 amino acids: CASNRLAGDNEQFF. CDR3 bases: TGTGCCAGCAACAGACTAGCGGGAGACAATGAGCAGTTCTTC.

This clonotype was found many times. The J gene is TRBJ1-2, the V gene TRBV18; D gene uncertain. The CDR3 runs 15 residues. Trimming removed 3 bases from V and 3 bases from J, with 14 bases in between. In germline, CDR1 is KGHSH, CDR2 LQKENI. CDR3 in amino acids: CASSPVQVADYGYTF. The CDR3 region has the DNA TGTGCCAGCTCACCGGTTCAGGTCGCGGACTATGGCTACACCTTC.

The rearrangement joins TRBV29-1 to TRBJ1-1, with D possibly being TRBD1 (5 bases). Germline-derived CDR1 and CDR2 are SQVTM and ANQGSEA. Deletions cut 5 bases from V and 5 bases from J, with 12 bases between. The CDR3 runs to 12 residues. The CDR3 nucleotides read TGCAGCGTTTTACAGGCGGTGACTGAAGCTTTCTTT. Its translation is CSVLQAVTEAFF. The full variable domain, its missing parts supplied by reference TRBV29-1 and TRBJ1-1, is SAVISQKPSRDICQRGTSLTIQCQVDSQVTMMFWYRQQPGQSLTLIATANQGSEATYESGFVIDKFPISRPNLTFSTLTVSNMSPEDSSIYLCSVLQAVTEAFFGQGTRLTVV.

The chain combines TRBV12-3 or TRBV12-4 with TRBJ2-1, with D perhaps TRBD2 (5 bases). Trimming removed 4 bases at V and 3 bases at J, with 13 bases between. The CDR3 covers 15 residues. CDR3 sequence reads: CASSYSGFSYNEQFF. CDR3 bases: TGTGCCAGCAGTTACTCGGGATTTAGCTACAATGAGCAGTTCTTC.

The chain's CDR3 is CASSPTRENTEAFF. The CDR3 DNA reads TGTGCCAGCAGCCCAACCAGGGAGAACACTGAAGCTTTCTTT. The rearrangement joins TRBV6-2 or TRBV6-3 to TRBJ1-1; possible D gene TRBD1, 5 bases. The CDR3 is 14 amino acids. V was shortened by 6 bases and J by 1 base, with 12 bases between the two germline ends. Per germline, CDR1 MNHEY and CDR2 SVGEGT.

The V and J genes are TRBV10-3 and TRBJ2-2; possible D gene TRBD2, 5 bases. The CDR3 totals 15 residues. The V and J ends lost 9 bases and 0 bases respectively, with 14 bases between them. Per germline, CDR1 ENHRY and CDR2 SYGVKD. The CDR3 bases are TGTGCCATGCGGACTGGAAGAACGAACACCGGGGAGCTGTTTTTT. It is translated as CAMRTGRTNTGELFF.

J is TRBJ2-5 and V is TRBV28; no firm D call. CDR3 length: 15 residues. Germline V CDR1 and CDR2: MDHEN, SYDVKM. V was shortened by 5 bases and J by 1 base, with 14 bases between the two germline ends. The CDR3 DNA is TGTGCCAGCAGTGATTGGGTCATACTCCAAGAGACCCAGTACTTC. Amino acids: CASSDWVILQETQYF.

This clonotype was picked up many times. The chain has TRBV6-6 and TRBJ1-5; the D is unclear. The CDR3 has 14 amino acids. The V gene lost 6 bases and the J gene lost 0 bases, with 9 bases spanning the gap. CDR1 MNHNY and CDR2 SVGAGI come from the germline V gene (reference sequence). The chain's CDR3 is CASRRDNSNQPQHF. Here the CDR3 DNA reads TGTGCCAGCAGGCGTGATAATAGCAATCAGCCCCAGCATTTT.

The genes are TRBV27 and TRBJ2-1, with 8 bases matching TRBD2. The germline CDR1 and CDR2 sequences are MNHEY and SMNVEV (reference sequence). The CDR3 covers 14 residues. Germline trimming cut 3 bases from V and 8 bases from J; bases unmatched to any gene: 6. For the CDR3, the DNA is TGTGCCAGCAGTTTTCAGCGGGAGTACTATGAGCAGTTCTTC. Amino acid sequence: CASSFQREYYEQFF.

This clonotype has a handful of counts. The chain is built from TRBV2 and TRBJ2-3; D is ambiguous. CDR1 is SNHLY and CDR2 is FYNNEI in the germline V gene. The CDR3 consists of 14 residues. V lost 3 bases, J lost 2 bases, and 9 bases lay in between. CDR3 sequence reads: CASSESLTTDTQYF. As DNA, the CDR3 is TGTGCCAGCAGTGAGTCCTTAACCACAGATACGCAGTATTTT.

This clonotype was recorded many times. The CDR3 reads CASSLSRRGRKLFF. The DNA of the CDR3 is TGTGCCAGCAGCTTAAGTCGGCGGGGGAGGAAACTGTTTTTT. The chain is built from TRBV11-2 and TRBJ1-4, with D possibly being TRBD1 (5 bases). CDR3 length equals 14 residues. Germline CDR1 and CDR2: SGHAT and FQNNGV. Trimming pared 2 bases from V and 11 bases from J, leaving 15 bases between.

This clonotype was seen ten or more times. The V and J genes are TRBV12-3 or TRBV12-4 and TRBJ2-5; no clear D. V lost 6 bases to trimming and J lost 4 bases, with 15 bases between them. The length of the CDR3 is 14 residues. The CDR3 DNA is TGTGCCAGCAGCCGAGTTCCCTGGCGAGAGACCCAGTACTTC. Its translation is CASSRVPWRETQYF.

This chain connects TRBV20-1 to TRBJ2-7, with 7 bases lining up with TRBD2. There are 13 residues in the CDR3. CDR1 and CDR2 from the germline V gene are DFQATT and SNEGSKA (reference sequence). The CDR3 coding sequence is TGCAGGGTTAGCGGGCCTAGCTCCTACGAGCAGTACTTC. Encoded protein: CRVSGPSSYEQYF.

This clonotype was counted many times. This chain links TRBV2 with TRBJ2-2; 8 bases are shared with TRBD1. Germline-derived CDR1 and CDR2 are SNHLY and FYNNEI. This CDR3 has 15 residues. Trimming at V came to 4 bases and at J to 7 bases, leaving 8 bases not matched to a gene. This CDR3 reads CASSVGQVGVGELFF. As DNA, the CDR3 is TGTGCCAGCAGTGTGGGACAGGTCGGCGTCGGGGAGCTGTTTTTT.

Points on this clonotype: This may stem from a read error, because a much larger clone lies one nucleotide away. V is TRBV19 and J is TRBJ1-1, with a tentative D call TRBD1 (5 bases). V was pared by 0 bases and J by 7 bases, with 12 bases between. Germline CDR1 and CDR2: LNHDA and SQIVND (reference sequence). The CDR3 consists of 14 residues. As DNA, the CDR3 is TGTGCCAGTAGTATAGACGGGATAGGGGTTGAAGCTTTCTTT. It translates to CASSIDGIGVEAFF.

This clonotype has at least ten counts. V gene TRBV7-2 combines with J gene TRBJ1-5; D not resolved. In germline, CDR1 is SGHTA, CDR2 FQGNSA. V was trimmed by 3 bases and J by 3 bases, leaving 3 bases between them. The CDR3 has 12 amino acids. For the CDR3, the DNA is TGTGCCAGCAGCTTGTACAATCAGCCCCAGCATTTT. It encodes CASSLYNQPQHF. Using reference TRBV7-2 and TRBJ1-5 for the parts outside the CDR3, the full variable domain is GAGVSQSPSNKVTEKGKDVELRCDPISGHTALYWYRQSLGQGLEFLIYFQGNSAPDKSGLPSDRFSAERTGGSVSTLTIQRTQQEDSAVYLCASSLYNQPQHFGDGTRLSIL.

The chain is built from TRBV30 and TRBJ1-4; D not resolved. Germline CDR1 GTSNPN, CDR2 SVGIG (reference sequence). The CDR3 spans 13 residues. Trimming removed 1 base from V and 4 bases from J, with 7 bases in between. The CDR3 DNA is TGTGCCTGGAGTGGCGGTTATAATGAAAAACTGTTTTTT. It specifies CAWSGGYNEKLFF. The full variable domain, with the rest looked up from reference TRBV30 and TRBJ1-4, is SQTIHQWPATLVQPVGSPLSLECTVEGTSNPNLYWYRQAAGRGLQLLFYSVGIGQISSEVPQNLSASRPQDRQFILSSKKLLLSDSGFYLCAWSGGYNEKLFFGSGTQLSVL.

This clonotype was detected a few times. The rearrangement uses TRBV5-8 and TRBJ1-1; D is perhaps TRBD1 (5 bases). The CDR3 loop spans 14 amino acids. V was clipped by 4 bases and J by 1 base, with 11 bases between them. CDR1 is SGHTS, CDR2 YDEGEE, per germline. The CDR3 loop reads CASSKVGGNTEAFF. The CDR3, as DNA: TGTGCCAGCAGCAAGGTGGGGGGGAACACTGAAGCTTTCTTT.

The chain joins TRBV9 to TRBJ1-3, with 9 bases fitting TRBD1. Looked up from germline, CDR1 is SGDLS and CDR2 is YYNGEE. V gave up 2 bases and J gave up 6 bases; unmatched junction bases: 6. The CDR3 is 15 amino acids. The CDR3 nucleotides are TGTGCCAGCAGCGTTGGACAGGGGTATGAAAACACCATATATTTT. Encoded protein: CASSVGQGYENTIYF. The full variable domain, rest sourced from reference TRBV9 and TRBJ1-3, is DSGVTQTPKHLITATGQRVTLRCSPRSGDLSVYWYQQSLDQGLQFLIQYYNGEERAKGNILERFSAQQFPDLHSELNLSSLELGDSALYFCASSVGQGYENTIYFGEGSWLTVV.

This clonotype was picked up many times. This chain joins TRBV20-1 and TRBJ1-6; no firm D call. Germline CDR1 is DFQATT and CDR2 is SNEGSKA (reference sequence). Trimming removed 6 bases at V and 6 bases at J, with 12 bases between. The CDR3 spans 13 residues. The CDR3 bases are TGCAGTGCCCCATCTGGGGTTAATTCACCCCTCCACTTT. The encoded protein is CSAPSGVNSPLHF.

This rearrangement joins TRBV5-1 to TRBJ2-7, with D hard to call. The germline V and J ends were trimmed by 0 bases and 0 bases, with 7 bases remaining between them. This CDR3 region has 14 residues. Germline assignment: CDR1 SGHRS and CDR2 YFSETQ. CDR3 in DNA: TGCGCCAGCAGCTTGGTGACATACTCCTACGAGCAGTACTTC. Its translation: CASSLVTYSYEQYF. Full variable domain (missing parts from reference TRBV5-1 and TRBJ2-7): KAGVTQTPRYLIKTRGQQVTLSCSPISGHRSVSWYQQTPGQGLQFLFEYFSETQRNKGNFPGRFSGRQFSNSRSEMNVSTLELGDSALYLCASSLVTYSYEQYFGPGTRLTVT.

The CDR3 is CASSPPSKYEQYF. For the CDR3, the DNA is TGTGCCAGCAGCCCACCCTCCAAATACGAGCAGTACTTC. The V gene is TRBV28, the J gene TRBJ2-7; no definite D call. Germline-derived CDR1 and CDR2 are MDHEN and SYDVKM. V was trimmed by 6 bases and J by 4 bases, leaving 13 bases between them. This CDR3 contains 13 residues.

The table lists this clonotype with many counts. The V and J genes are TRBV20-1 and TRBJ2-5; 9 bases align to TRBD2. V shed 2 bases, J shed 5 bases, and the junction held 6 bases outside the gene matches. This CDR3 is built from 14 residues. Looked up from germline, CDR1 is DFQATT and CDR2 is SNEGSKA (reference sequence). The DNA for the CDR3 is TGCAGTGCTAGACAGGGACTAGCCCTGGAGACCCAGTACTTC. It is translated as CSARQGLALETQYF.

This clonotype appeared a few times. V usage is TRBV4-1 and J usage is TRBJ2-3; D may match TRBD1 or TRBD2 (7 bases each). Trimming stripped 1 base from V and 8 bases from J, with 13 bases between. Germline CDR1 is MGHRA and CDR2 is YSYEKL. The CDR3 sequence is 14 residues long. CDR3 DNA sequence: TGCGCCAGCAGCCAAGTACAGGGGAGGGGTACGCAGTATTTT. It specifies CASSQVQGRGTQYF.

To note about this clonotype: This is likely a read error, given that the CDR3 carries no conserved phenylalanine or tryptophan at its end. This chain connects TRBV6-5 to TRBJ2-3; maybe TRBD2 (5 bases). CDR1 is MNHEY and CDR2 is SVGAGI in the germline V gene. Trimming shortened V by 2 bases and J by 3 bases, and 9 bases separated the two germline ends. This CDR3 has 14 residues. DNA for the CDR3: TGTGCCAGCAGTTACCGCACTAGTACAGATACGCAGTATATT. Its translation: CASSYRTSTDTQYI.

This clonotype has ten or more counts. The chain combines TRBV7-2 with TRBJ1-2; tentative D call: TRBD1 (6 bases). Germline V gene lookup returns CDR1 SGHTA and CDR2 FQGNSA. This CDR3 contains 14 residues. V lost 1 base to trimming and J lost 4 bases, with 10 bases between them. The CDR3 nucleotides are TGTGCCAGCAGCTTAGGGCAGGGGACCTATGGCTACACCTTC. Residues: CASSLGQGTYGYTF.